Listed below are T cell receptor beta chains from one sample, sequenced in a study of identical twins. TCRdb processed the 5' RACE reads anew with MiXCR; each CDR3 protein has one entry. The sample consists of 400,000 or so distinct CDR3 sequences, about 9% of them appearing once. Sequencing used naive T cells sorted from blood. These TCRs come from a woman aged 45-65 years in good health. CDR3s include the opening cysteine and the closing phenylalanine or tryptophan. The D gene is left open where the match is weak. Only some rows state a clone size, as once, few, many or a class for expanded clones.

clone size,J gene,V gene,D gene,CDR3 protein,CDR3 DNA
.,TRBJ1-6,TRBV7-8,.,CASSPWGAYNSPLHF,TGTGCCAGCAGCCCCTGGGGGGCTTATAATTCACCCCTCCACTTT
.,TRBJ2-2,TRBV6-4,TRBD1,CASSADRGWTGDLFF,TGTGCCAGCAGTGCCGACAGGGGTTGGACCGGGGACCTGTTTTTT
many,TRBJ2-1,TRBV24-1,.,CATSSTWNEQFF,TGTGCCACCAGTTCGACTTGGAATGAGCAGTTCTTC
.,TRBJ2-5,TRBV10-3,TRBD1,CAISVIEGAQETQYF,TGTGCCATCAGTGTTATTGAGGGGGCACAAGAGACCCAGTACTTC
many,TRBJ2-7,TRBV20-1,.,CSARDGPGVHGWSYEQYF,TGCAGTGCTAGAGATGGTCCGGGCGTACACGGATGGTCCTACGAGCAGTACTTC
.,TRBJ2-5,TRBV7-9,TRBD1,CASTSRTGGETQYF,TGTGCCAGCACCAGCCGGACAGGCGGGGAGACCCAGTACTTC
.,TRBJ2-1,TRBV6-6,.,CASSYVGLDNEQFF,TGTGCCAGCAGTTACGTCGGGCTCGACAATGAGCAGTTCTTC
many,TRBJ2-4,TRBV6-1,TRBD2,CATGTSGREYF,TGTGCCACCGGGACTAGCGGGAGGGAGTACTTC
.,TRBJ2-1,TRBV20-1,TRBD2,CSARVAGTSGSSYNEQFF,TGCAGTGCTAGAGTAGCCGGGACTAGCGGGAGCTCCTACAATGAGCAGTTCTTC
few,TRBJ2-4,TRBV3-1,.,CASSQVHRLAKNIQYF,TGTGCCAGCAGCCAAGTCCACCGACTAGCCAAAAACATTCAGTACTTC
few,TRBJ2-1,TRBV4-2,.,CASSQPVGANEQFF,TGTGCCAGCAGCCAGCCTGTAGGTGCCAATGAGCAGTTCTTC
.,TRBJ2-3,TRBV7-6,.,CASSFEGDADTQYF,TGTGCCAGCAGCTTTGAGGGTGACGCAGATACGCAGTATTTT
.,TRBJ2-1,TRBV7-9,.,CASSKAELNYNEQFF,TGTGCCAGCAGTAAAGCGGAGCTAAACTACAATGAGCAGTTCTTC
many,TRBJ1-1,TRBV5-1,TRBD1,CASSPPGQTNTEAFF,TGCGCCAGCAGCCCTCCGGGACAGACGAACACTGAAGCTTTCTTT
many,TRBJ1-5,TRBV6-6,TRBD1,CASSYRMTGGSNQPQHF,TGTGCCAGCAGTTACCGCATGACAGGGGGGAGCAATCAGCCCCAGCATTTT
many,TRBJ2-2,TRBV5-1,.,CASSTIPGRLMGTGELFF,TGCGCCAGCAGCACTATCCCGGGACGCCTGATGGGGACCGGGGAGCTGTTTTTT
.,TRBJ1-2,TRBV7-2,.,CASSTPEVPNYGYTF,TGTGCCAGCAGCACACCCGAAGTTCCTAACTATGGCTACACCTTC
.,TRBJ1-2,TRBV30,.,CAWTPGRGSHYGYTF,TGTGCCTGGACCCCAGGGAGGGGTTCCCACTATGGCTACACCTTC
few,TRBJ2-1,TRBV5-1,.,CASSFQGGPRIEQFF,TGCGCCAGCAGCTTCCAGGGAGGCCCCCGGATTGAGCAGTTCTTC
.,TRBJ2-1,TRBV6-5,TRBD2,CASSPPGGRGWNEQFF,TGTGCCAGCAGTCCTCCGGGCGGGAGGGGGTGGAATGAGCAGTTCTTC
.,TRBJ2-7,TRBV12-5,TRBD2,CASGQLAAFPYEQYF,TGTGCTAGTGGTCAACTAGCGGCCTTTCCCTACGAGCAGTACTTC
many,TRBJ2-1,TRBV28,TRBD2,CASSLWSASGYNEQFF,TGTGCCAGCAGTTTATGGTCAGCTAGCGGCTACAATGAGCAGTTCTTC
.,TRBJ2-7,TRBV5-6,.,CASSFLRTYGEQYF,TGTGCCAGCAGCTTCCTCAGGACGTATGGCGAGCAGTACTTC
many,TRBJ1-1,TRBV29-1,.,CSVEIATEAFF,TGCAGCGTGGAGATCGCTACTGAAGCTTTCTTT
.,TRBJ2-1,TRBV11-3,TRBD2,CASSSPRVAGMVGEQFF,TGTGCCAGCAGCTCCCCCCGGGTAGCGGGAATGGTAGGTGAGCAGTTCTTC
many,TRBJ1-2,TRBV11-2,TRBD1,CASSLDPPGGGYTF,TGTGCCAGCAGCCTCGACCCCCCAGGGGGCGGCTACACCTTC
few,TRBJ2-7,TRBV29-1,TRBD2,CSVEDRGGQYF,TGCAGCGTTGAAGATCGCGGGGGGCAGTACTTC
many,TRBJ1-2,TRBV9,TRBD1,CASSDRSGQGRYGYTF,TGTGCCAGCAGCGATCGATCAGGACAGGGGCGATATGGCTACACCTTC
few,TRBJ2-1,TRBV21-1,.,CASSKGGPGGNEQFF,TGTGCCAGCAGCAAAGGAGGGCCAGGGGGTAATGAGCAGTTCTTC